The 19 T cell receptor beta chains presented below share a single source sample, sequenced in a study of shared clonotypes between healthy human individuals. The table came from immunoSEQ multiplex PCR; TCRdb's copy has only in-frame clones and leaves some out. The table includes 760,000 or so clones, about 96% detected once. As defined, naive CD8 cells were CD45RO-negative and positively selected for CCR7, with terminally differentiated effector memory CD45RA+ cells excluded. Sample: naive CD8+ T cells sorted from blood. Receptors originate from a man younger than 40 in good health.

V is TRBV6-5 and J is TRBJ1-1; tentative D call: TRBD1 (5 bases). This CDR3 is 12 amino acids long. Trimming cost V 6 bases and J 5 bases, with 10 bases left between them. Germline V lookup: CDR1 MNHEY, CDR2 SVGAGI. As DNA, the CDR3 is TGTGCCAGCAGAGGGACTCAGACTGAAGCTTTCTTT. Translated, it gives CASRGTQTEAFF.

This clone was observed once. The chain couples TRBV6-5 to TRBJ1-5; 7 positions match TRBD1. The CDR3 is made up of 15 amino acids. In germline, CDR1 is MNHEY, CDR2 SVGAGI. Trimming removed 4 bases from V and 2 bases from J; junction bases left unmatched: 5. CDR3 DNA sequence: TGTGCCAGCAGTTTCCAGGGGGGGGGCAATCAGCCCCAGCATTTT. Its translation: CASSFQGGGNQPQHF.

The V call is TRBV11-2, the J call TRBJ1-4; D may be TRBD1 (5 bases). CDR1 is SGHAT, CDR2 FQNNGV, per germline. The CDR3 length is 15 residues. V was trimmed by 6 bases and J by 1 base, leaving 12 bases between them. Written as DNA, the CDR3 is TGTGCCAGCAGACTTAGACAGCTAACTAATGAAAAACTGTTTTTT. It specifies CASRLRQLTNEKLFF.

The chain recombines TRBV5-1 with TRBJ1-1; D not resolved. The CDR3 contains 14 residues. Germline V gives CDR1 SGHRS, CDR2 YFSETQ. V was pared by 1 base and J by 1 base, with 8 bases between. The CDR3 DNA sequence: TGCGCCAGCAGCTTGCATAATGGGAACACTGAAGCTTTCTTT. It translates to CASSLHNGNTEAFF.

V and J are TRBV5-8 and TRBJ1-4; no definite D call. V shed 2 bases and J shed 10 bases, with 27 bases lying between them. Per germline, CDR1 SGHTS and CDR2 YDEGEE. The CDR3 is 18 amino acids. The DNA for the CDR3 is TGTGCCAGCAGCTTACCAGGAGAGGCGGCCCCTAACCTTGGAAAACTGTTTTTT. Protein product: CASSLPGEAAPNLGKLFF.

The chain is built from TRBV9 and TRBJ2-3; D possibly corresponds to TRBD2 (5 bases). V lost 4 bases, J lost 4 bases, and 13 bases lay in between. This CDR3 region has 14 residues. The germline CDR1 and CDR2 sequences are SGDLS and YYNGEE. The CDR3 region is CASSPHGVSDTQYF. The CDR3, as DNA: TGTGCCAGCAGCCCCCACGGGGTTTCAGATACGCAGTATTTT.

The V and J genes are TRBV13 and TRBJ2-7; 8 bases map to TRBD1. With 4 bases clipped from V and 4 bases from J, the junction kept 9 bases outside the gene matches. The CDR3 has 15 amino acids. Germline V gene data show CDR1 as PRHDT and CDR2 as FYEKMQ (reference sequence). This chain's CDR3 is CASSSTGVGNYEQYF. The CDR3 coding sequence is TGTGCCAGCAGCTCGACAGGGGTTGGGAATTACGAGCAGTACTTC.

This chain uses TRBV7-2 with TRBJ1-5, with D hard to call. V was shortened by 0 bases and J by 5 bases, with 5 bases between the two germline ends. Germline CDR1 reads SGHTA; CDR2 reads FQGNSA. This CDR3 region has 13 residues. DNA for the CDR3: TGTGCCAGCAGCTTAGCGCGTTATCAGCCCCAGCATTTT. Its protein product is CASSLARYQPQHF.

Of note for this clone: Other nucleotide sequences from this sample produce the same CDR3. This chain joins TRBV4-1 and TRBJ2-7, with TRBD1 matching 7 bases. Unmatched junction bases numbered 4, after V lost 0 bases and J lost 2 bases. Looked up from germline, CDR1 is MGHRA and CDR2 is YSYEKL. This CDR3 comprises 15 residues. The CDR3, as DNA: TGCGCCAGCAGCCAAGACCGGACAGGAACCTACGAGCAGTACTTC. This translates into CASSQDRTGTYEQYF.

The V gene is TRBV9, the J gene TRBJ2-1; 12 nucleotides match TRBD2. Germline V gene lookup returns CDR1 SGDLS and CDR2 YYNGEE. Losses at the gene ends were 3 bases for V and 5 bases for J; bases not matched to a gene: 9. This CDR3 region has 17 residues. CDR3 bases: TGTGCCAGCAGCGATAGCCGGACTAGCGGGATTAACAATGAGCAGTTCTTC. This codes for CASSDSRTSGINNEQFF.

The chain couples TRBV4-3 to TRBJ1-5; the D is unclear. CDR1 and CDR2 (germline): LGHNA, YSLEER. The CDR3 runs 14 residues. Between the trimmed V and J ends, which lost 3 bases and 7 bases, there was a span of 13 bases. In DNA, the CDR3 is TGCGCCAGCAGCCAGCTCAGGTCACGGCAGCCCCAGCATTTT. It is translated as CASSQLRSRQPQHF.

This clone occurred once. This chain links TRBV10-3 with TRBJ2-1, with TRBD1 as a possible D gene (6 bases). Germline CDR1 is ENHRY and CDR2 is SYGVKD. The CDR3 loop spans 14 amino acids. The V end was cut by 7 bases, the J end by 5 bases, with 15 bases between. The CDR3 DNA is TGTGCCATCATGGACAGACCTGGAGACAATGAGCAGTTCTTC. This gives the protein CAIMDRPGDNEQFF.

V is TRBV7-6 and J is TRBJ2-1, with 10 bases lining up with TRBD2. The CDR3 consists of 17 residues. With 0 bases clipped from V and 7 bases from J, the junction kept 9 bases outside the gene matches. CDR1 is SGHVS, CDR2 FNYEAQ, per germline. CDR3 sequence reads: CASSLAWGAGGGNEQFF. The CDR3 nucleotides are TGTGCCAGCAGCTTAGCATGGGGAGCGGGAGGGGGTAATGAGCAGTTCTTC.

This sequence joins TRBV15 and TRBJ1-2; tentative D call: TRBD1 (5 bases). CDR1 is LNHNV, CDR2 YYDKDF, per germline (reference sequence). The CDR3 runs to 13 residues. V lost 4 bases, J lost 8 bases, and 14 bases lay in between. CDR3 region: CATSNTDTRGYTF. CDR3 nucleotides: TGTGCCACCAGCAACACGGACACTCGGGGCTACACCTTC.

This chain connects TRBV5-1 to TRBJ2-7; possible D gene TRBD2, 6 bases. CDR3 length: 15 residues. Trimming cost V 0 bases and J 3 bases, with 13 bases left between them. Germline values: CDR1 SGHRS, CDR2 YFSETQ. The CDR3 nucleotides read TGCGCCAGCAGCTTGGGCGGGGTCGTAATCTACGAGCAGTACTTC. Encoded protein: CASSLGGVVIYEQYF.

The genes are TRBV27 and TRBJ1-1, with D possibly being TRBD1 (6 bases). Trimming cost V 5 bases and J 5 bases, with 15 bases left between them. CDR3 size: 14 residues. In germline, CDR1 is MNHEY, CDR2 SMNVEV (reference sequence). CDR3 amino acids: CASSPGGQRTEAFF. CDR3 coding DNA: TGTGCCAGCAGTCCCGGGGGACAAAGGACTGAAGCTTTCTTT.

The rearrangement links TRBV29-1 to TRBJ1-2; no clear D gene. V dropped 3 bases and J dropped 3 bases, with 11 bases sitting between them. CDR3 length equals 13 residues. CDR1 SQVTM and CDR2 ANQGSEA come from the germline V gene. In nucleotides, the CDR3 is TGCAGCGTTGATAAAAGGGTGGACTATGGCTACACCTTC. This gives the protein CSVDKRVDYGYTF.

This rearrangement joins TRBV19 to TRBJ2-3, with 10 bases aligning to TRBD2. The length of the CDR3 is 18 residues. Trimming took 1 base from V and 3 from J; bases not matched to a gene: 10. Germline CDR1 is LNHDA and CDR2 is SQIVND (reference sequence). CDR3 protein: CASSIALTGTSATDTQYF. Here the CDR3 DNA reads TGTGCCAGTAGTATAGCCCTCACAGGGACTAGCGCGACAGATACGCAGTATTTT.

For the CDR3, the DNA is TGTGCCAGTAGTCGCGGGGGCTACAATGAGCAGTTCTTC. This codes for CASSRGGYNEQFF. V and J are TRBV19 and TRBJ2-1; 7 bases agree with TRBD2. V shed 5 bases, J shed 3 bases, and the junction held 1 base outside the gene matches. The CDR3 extends over 13 amino acids. Germline CDR1 is LNHDA and CDR2 is SQIVND (reference sequence).